This paragraph covers one TCR beta chain sequence. The data originate from a study of blood T cell repertoires in COVID-19. Study as a whole: Sites in the United States, Italy and Spain provided acute and convalescent COVID-19 samples.

Data came from immunoSEQ multiplex PCR; TCRdb stores just in-frame clones and leaves some out. The table shows some 40,000 clones, with roughly 71% occurring only once. The V gene's germline CDR1 is SGHVS and CDR2 FQNEAQ. The CDR3 is 18 residues long. Trimming removed 1 base from V and 0 bases from J, with 15 bases in between. The rearrangement links TRBV7-8 to TRBJ1-4; a possible D gene is TRBD1 (5 bases). This sequence was found in an older man with acute or convalescent COVID-19. Sequencing was performed on peripheral blood. CDR3 in DNA: TGTGCCAGCAGCTTAGGCTTTGTGCGACAGCCAACTAATGAAAAACTGTTTTTT. Encoded protein: CASSLGFVRQPTNEKLFF.